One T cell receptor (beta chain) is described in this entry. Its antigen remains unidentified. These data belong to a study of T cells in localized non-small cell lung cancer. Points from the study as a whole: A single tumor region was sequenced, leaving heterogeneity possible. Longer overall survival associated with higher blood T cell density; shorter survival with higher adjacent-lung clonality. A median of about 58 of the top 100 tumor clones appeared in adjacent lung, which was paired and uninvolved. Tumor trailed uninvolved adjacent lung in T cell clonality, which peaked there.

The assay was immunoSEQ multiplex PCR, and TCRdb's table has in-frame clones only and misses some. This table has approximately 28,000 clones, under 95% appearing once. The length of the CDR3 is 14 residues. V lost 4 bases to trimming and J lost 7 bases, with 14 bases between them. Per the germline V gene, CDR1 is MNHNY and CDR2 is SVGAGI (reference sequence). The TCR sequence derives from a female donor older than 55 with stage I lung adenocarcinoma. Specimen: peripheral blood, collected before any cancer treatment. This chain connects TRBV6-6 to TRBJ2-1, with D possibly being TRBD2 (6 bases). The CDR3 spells CASSLRGLLNEQFF. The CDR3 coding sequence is TGTGCCAGCAGTTTACGGGGACTCTTGAATGAGCAGTTCTTC.